What follows is one T cell receptor (beta chain) and its context. Its antigen is unidentified. This record comes from a study of OX40 agonist ivuxolimab in advanced cancers. Across the whole study: Six ivuxolimab dose levels, 0.01 to 10 mg/kg, were given intravenously every 2 weeks. Hepatocellular carcinoma, melanoma, renal cell or head and neck cancer was diagnosed in the dose-escalation patients.

Findings and limits, study-wide: Doses of 0.1 to 3.0 mg/kg were accompanied by clonal expansion of CD4+ and CD8+ blood T cells by week 6.

The method was immunoSEQ multiplex PCR; TCRdb's version includes in-frame clones alone and lacks a portion of them. The repertoire holds around 56,000 clones, 82% seen once, with over 1.1% in the top ten. The V end lost 0 bases, the J end lost 2 bases, and 6 bases lay between the germline ends. Per the germline V gene, CDR1 is SGHTA and CDR2 is FQGNSA. The CDR3 spans 14 residues. V usage is TRBV7-2 and J usage is TRBJ2-3; either TRBD1 or TRBD2 may supply D (5 bases each). The sequenced sample was CD4+ or CD8+ T cells sorted from blood, obtained in a trial of the OX40 agonist ivuxolimab. This receptor was identified in an adult with an advanced solid tumor such as melanoma, head and neck, liver or kidney cancer. Written as DNA, the CDR3 is TGTGCCAGCAGCTTAGCGGGGGTCACAGATACGCAGTATTTT. Amino acids: CASSLAGVTDTQYF.